These 3 T cell receptor beta chains share one sample of origin, sequenced in a study of cytotoxic CD8 clonotypes in ibrutinib-treated CLL. The protocol was immunoSEQ multiplex PCR, while the TCRdb copy is restricted to in-frame clones and leaves out a portion. The data hold some 200,000 clones, with approximately 70% observed a single time. Sequencing used PBMCs, obtained after 12 months of ibrutinib treatment. The receptors were sampled from a human donor with chronic lymphocytic leukemia.

CDR3 DNA sequence: TGTGCGGGCGGGGGCCGGTCTACTGGGGCCAACGTCCTGACTTTC. Residues: CAGGGRSTGANVLTF. The chain joins TRBV28 to TRBJ2-6, with D possibly TRBD2 on 7 matching bases. Germline lookup yields CDR1 MDHEN and CDR2 SYDVKM. The CDR3 runs to 15 residues.

This clone was counted a few times. The chain employs TRBV6-5 and TRBJ1-1; no firm D call. The CDR3 consists of 14 residues. Germline CDR1 reads MNHEY; CDR2 reads SVGAGI. Trimming left V 2 bases short and J 1 base short, with 8 bases between. CDR3: CASSYDSANTEAFF. DNA of the CDR3: TGTGCCAGCAGTTACGACTCAGCGAACACTGAAGCTTTCTTT.

The chain couples TRBV29-1 to TRBJ1-2, with D uncertain. With 4 bases removed from V and 1 base from J, the gap between germline ends came to 13 bases. The germline V gene has CDR1 SQVTM and CDR2 ANQGSEA. The CDR3 covers 14 residues. CDR3 amino acids: CSVGGQNHNYGYTF. Here the CDR3 DNA reads TGCAGCGTTGGTGGGCAGAATCATAACTATGGCTACACCTTC.